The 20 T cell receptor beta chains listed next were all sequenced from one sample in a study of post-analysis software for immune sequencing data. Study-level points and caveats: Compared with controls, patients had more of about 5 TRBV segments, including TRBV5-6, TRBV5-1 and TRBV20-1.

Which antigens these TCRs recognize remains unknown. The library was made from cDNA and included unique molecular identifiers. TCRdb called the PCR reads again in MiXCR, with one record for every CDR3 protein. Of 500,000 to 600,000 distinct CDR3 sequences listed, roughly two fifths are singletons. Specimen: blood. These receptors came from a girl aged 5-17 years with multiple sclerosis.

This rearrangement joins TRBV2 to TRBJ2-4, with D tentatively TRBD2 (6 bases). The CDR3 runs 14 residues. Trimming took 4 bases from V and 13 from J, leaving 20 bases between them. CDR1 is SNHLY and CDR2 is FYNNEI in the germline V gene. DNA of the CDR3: TGTGCCAGCAGTGGGTGGGACGGGAGTGAGGAGCAGTACTTC. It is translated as CASSGWDGSEEQYF. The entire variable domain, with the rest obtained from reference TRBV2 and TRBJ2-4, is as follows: EPEVTQTPSHQVTQMGQEVILRCVPISNHLYFYWYRQILGQKVEFLVSFYNNEISEKSEIFDDQFSVERPDGSNFTLKIRSTKLEDSAMYFCASSGWDGSEEQYFGAGTRLSVL.

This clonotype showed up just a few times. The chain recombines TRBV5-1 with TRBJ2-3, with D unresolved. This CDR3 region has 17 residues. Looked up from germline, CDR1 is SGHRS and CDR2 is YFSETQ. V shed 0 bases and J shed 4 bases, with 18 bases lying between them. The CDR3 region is CASSLGRVSRSSDTQYF. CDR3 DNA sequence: TGCGCCAGCAGCTTGGGAAGGGTCTCGCGTTCATCAGATACGCAGTATTTT. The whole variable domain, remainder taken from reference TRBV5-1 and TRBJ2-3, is KAGVTQTPRYLIKTRGQQVTLSCSPISGHRSVSWYQQTPGQGLQFLFEYFSETQRNKGNFPGRFSGRQFSNSRSEMNVSTLELGDSALYLCASSLGRVSRSSDTQYFGPGTRLTVL.

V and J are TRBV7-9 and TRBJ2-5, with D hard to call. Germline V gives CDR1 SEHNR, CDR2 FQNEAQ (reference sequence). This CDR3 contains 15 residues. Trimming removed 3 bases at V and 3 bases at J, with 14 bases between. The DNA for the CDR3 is TGTGCCAGCAGCTTGTTACGTGGCGGAAAAGAGACCCAGTACTTC. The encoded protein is CASSLLRGGKETQYF.

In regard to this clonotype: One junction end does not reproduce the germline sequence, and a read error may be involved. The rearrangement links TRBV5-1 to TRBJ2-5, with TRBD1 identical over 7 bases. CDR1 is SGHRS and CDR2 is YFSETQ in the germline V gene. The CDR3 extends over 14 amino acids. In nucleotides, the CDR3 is TGCGCCAGCAGCTCTGACAGGACAGGAGAGGCCCAGTACTTC. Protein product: CASSSDRTGEAQYF.

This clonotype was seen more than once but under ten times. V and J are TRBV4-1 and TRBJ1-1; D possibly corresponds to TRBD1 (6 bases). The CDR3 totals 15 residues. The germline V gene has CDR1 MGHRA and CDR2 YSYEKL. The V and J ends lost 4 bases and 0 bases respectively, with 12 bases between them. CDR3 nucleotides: TGCGCCAGCAGCCCTAACAGGGCTCTGAACACTGAAGCTTTCTTT. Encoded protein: CASSPNRALNTEAFF.

This CDR3 reads CASSLASRESYEQYF. CDR3 DNA: TGTGCCAGCAGCTTAGCGAGTAGGGAATCCTACGAGCAGTACTTC. The chain is built from TRBV7-2 and TRBJ2-7; D is unclear. V dropped 0 bases and J dropped 1 base, with 10 bases sitting between them. Germline V gives CDR1 SGHTA, CDR2 FQGNSA. This CDR3 region has 15 residues.

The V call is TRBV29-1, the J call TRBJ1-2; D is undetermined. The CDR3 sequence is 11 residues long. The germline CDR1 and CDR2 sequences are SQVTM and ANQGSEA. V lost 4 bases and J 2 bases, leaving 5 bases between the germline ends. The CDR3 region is CSVVENYGYTF. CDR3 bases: TGCAGCGTTGTTGAAAACTATGGCTACACCTTC.

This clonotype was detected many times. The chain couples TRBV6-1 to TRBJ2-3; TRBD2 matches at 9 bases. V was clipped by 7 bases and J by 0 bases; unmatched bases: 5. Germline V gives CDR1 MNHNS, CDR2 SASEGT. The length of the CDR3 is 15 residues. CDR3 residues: CASTLTSGSTDTQYF. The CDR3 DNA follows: TGTGCCAGCACACTGACTAGCGGTAGCACAGATACGCAGTATTTT.

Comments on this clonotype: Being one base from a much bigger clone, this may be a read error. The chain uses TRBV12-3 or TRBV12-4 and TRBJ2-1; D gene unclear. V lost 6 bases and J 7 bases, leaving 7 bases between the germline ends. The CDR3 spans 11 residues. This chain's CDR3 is CASRRFNEQFF. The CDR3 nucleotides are TGTGCCAGCAGGCGGTTTAATGAGCAGTTCTTC.

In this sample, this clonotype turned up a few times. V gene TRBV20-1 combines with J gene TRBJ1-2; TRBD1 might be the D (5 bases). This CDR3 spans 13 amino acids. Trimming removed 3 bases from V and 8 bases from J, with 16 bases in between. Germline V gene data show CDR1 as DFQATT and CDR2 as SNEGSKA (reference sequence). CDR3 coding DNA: TGCAGTGCTAGTAGAACAGGTGGTAAGGGCTACACCTTC. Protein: CSASRTGGKGYTF.

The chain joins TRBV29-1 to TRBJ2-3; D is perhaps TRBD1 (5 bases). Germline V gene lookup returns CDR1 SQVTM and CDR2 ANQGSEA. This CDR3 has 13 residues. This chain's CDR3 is CSAKTASTDTQYF. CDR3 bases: TGCAGTGCAAAGACAGCTAGCACAGATACGCAGTATTTT.

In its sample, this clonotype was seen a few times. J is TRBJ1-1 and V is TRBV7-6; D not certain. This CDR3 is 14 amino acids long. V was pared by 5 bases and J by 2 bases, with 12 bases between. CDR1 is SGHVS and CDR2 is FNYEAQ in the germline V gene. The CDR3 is CASSPRTPNTEAFF. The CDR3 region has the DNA TGTGCCAGCAGCCCTCGGACTCCTAACACTGAAGCTTTCTTT. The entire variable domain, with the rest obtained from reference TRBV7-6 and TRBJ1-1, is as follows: GAGVSQSPRYKVTKRGQDVALRCDPISGHVSLYWYRQALGQGPEFLTYFNYEAQQDKSGLPNDRFSAERPEGSISTLTIQRTEQRDSAMYRCASSPRTPNTEAFFGQGTRLTVV.

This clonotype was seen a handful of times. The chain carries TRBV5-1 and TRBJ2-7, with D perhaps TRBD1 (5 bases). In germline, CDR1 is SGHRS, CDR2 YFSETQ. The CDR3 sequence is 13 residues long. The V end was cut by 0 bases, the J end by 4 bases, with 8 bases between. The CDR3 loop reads CASSLVWTYEQYF. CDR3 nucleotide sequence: TGCGCCAGCAGCTTGGTTTGGACATACGAGCAGTACTTC. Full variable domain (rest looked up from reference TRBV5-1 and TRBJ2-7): KAGVTQTPRYLIKTRGQQVTLSCSPISGHRSVSWYQQTPGQGLQFLFEYFSETQRNKGNFPGRFSGRQFSNSRSEMNVSTLELGDSALYLCASSLVWTYEQYFGPGTRLTVT.

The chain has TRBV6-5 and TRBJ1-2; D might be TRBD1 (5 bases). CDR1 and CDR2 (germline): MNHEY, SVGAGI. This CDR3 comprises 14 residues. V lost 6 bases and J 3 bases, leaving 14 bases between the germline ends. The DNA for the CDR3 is TGTGCCAGCAGCCCGGGACGATCTCACTATGGCTACACCTTC. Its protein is CASSPGRSHYGYTF.

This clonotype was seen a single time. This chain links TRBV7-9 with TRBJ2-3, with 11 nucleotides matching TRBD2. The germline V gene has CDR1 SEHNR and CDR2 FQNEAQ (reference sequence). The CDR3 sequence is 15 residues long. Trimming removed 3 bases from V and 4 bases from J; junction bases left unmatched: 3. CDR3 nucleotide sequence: TGTGCCAGCAGCTTTAGCGGGGGGGCCGCAGATACGCAGTATTTT. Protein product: CASSFSGGAADTQYF.

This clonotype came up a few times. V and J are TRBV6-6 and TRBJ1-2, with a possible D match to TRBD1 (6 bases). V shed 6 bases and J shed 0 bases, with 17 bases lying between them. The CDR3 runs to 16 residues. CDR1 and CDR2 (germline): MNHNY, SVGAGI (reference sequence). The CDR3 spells CASSRLTGQTNYGYTF. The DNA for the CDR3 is TGTGCCAGCAGCAGATTGACCGGACAGACTAACTATGGCTACACCTTC.

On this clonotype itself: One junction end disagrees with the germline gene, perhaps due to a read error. The CDR3 region is CACSSTVSQETQYF. CDR3 DNA sequence: TGTGCCTGCAGTTCTACAGTGAGTCAAGAGACCCAGTACTTC. The V call is TRBV6-2 or TRBV6-3, the J call TRBJ2-5; no definite D call. The CDR3 covers 14 residues. The germline V gene has CDR1 MNHEY and CDR2 SVGEGT.

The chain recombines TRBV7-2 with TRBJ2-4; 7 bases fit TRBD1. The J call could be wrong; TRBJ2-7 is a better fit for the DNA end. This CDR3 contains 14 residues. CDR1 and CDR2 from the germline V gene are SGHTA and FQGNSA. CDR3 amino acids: CASSWRQGDYEQYF. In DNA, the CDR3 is TGTGCCAGCAGCTGGCGACAGGGAGACTACGAGCAGTACTTC.

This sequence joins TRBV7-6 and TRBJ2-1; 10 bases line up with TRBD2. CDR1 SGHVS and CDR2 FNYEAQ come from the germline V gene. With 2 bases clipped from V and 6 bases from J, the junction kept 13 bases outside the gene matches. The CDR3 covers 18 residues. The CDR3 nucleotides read TGTGCCAGCAGCTTAATTAGGTTCGGGACTAGCGCTGGCAATGAGCAGTTCTTC. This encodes CASSLIRFGTSAGNEQFF.

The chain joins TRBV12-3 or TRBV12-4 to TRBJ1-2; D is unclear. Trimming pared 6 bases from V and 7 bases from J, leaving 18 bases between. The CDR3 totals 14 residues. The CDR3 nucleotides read TGTGCCAGCAGCTTCCGGGCCGAGTACGGTGGCTACACCTTC. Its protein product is CASSFRAEYGGYTF.